Shown below are 17 T cell receptor beta chains from a single sample sequenced in a study of identical twins. Using its own MiXCR run on the 5' RACE reads, TCRdb lists one record per CDR3 protein. Counted here are about 490,000 distinct CDR3 sequences, about 15% occurring once; the ten biggest clones make up about 0.4%. This sample also belongs to another study, concerning yellow fever vaccine responses in identical twins.

The sample was CD4+ T cells sorted from blood. These receptors came from a woman under 30 in good health.

V gene TRBV6-4 combines with J gene TRBJ2-1, with 13 bases fitting TRBD2. V shed 6 bases, J shed 0 bases, and the junction held 8 bases outside the gene matches. This CDR3 region has 18 residues. CDR1 MRHNA and CDR2 SNTAGT come from the germline V gene. This CDR3 is CASRPGLAGFSSYNEQFF. CDR3 DNA: TGTGCCAGCAGACCGGGACTAGCGGGGTTTAGCTCCTACAATGAGCAGTTCTTC.

This clonotype was counted at least ten times. This rearrangement joins TRBV20-1 to TRBJ2-3; no firm D call. The CDR3 has 15 amino acids. Germline V gene lookup returns CDR1 DFQATT and CDR2 SNEGSKA (reference sequence). V was trimmed by 4 bases and J by 6 bases, leaving 20 bases between them. Written as DNA, the CDR3 is TGCAGTGCTAAAAGGGCCATCACTGGGTCGGATACGCAGTATTTT. Protein: CSAKRAITGSDTQYF.

The rearrangement uses TRBV12-3 or TRBV12-4 and TRBJ2-7, with 8 bases identical to TRBD1. The V and J ends lost 3 bases and 1 base, in that order; junction bases with no gene match: 14. This CDR3 spans 18 amino acids. The CDR3 DNA reads TGTGCCAGCAGTTTCATTGGACAGGGTCGGCCGAGTTCCTACGAGCAGTACGTC. This encodes CASSFIGQGRPSSYEQYV.

This clonotype has a handful of counts. This sequence joins TRBV5-1 and TRBJ1-2; D is unclear. This CDR3 contains 12 residues. Trimming cost V 0 bases and J 10 bases, with 10 bases left between them. Germline loops: CDR1 SGHRS, CDR2 YFSETQ. The CDR3 protein is CASSLEGKDYTF. The CDR3 nucleotides read TGCGCCAGCAGCTTGGAAGGGAAAGACTACACCTTC.

This clonotype has more than one count but fewer than ten. The chain has TRBV7-2 and TRBJ2-7, with TRBD1 identical over 7 bases. V dropped 4 bases and J dropped 1; count of bases not matched to a gene: 7. Germline CDR1 reads SGHTA; CDR2 reads FQGNSA. CDR3 size: 15 residues. This chain's CDR3 is CASSYGTVSSYEQYV. The CDR3 nucleotides read TGTGCCAGCAGCTATGGGACAGTCTCTTCCTACGAGCAGTACGTC.

This clonotype was observed at least ten times. The rearrangement joins TRBV12-3 or TRBV12-4 to TRBJ2-2; the match to TRBD1 covers 9 bases. This CDR3 is built from 16 residues. V trimming: 5 bases; J trimming: 4 bases; junction bases outside the gene matches: 8. This CDR3 is CASSPHRGLSTGELFF. In DNA form, the CDR3 reads TGTGCCAGCAGTCCTCACAGGGGGCTGAGCACCGGGGAGCTGTTTTTT.

This clonotype was counted between two and nine times. The chain is built from TRBV20-1 and TRBJ2-7, with D hard to call. This CDR3 has 15 residues. Deletions cut 1 base from V and 5 bases from J, with 18 bases between. Per germline, CDR1 DFQATT and CDR2 SNEGSKA (reference sequence). The chain's CDR3 is CSARVGQSGLDEQYF. The CDR3 bases are TGCAGTGCTAGAGTTGGGCAGTCCGGTCTCGACGAGCAGTACTTC.

This chain uses TRBV10-3 with TRBJ1-2, with no clear D. The CDR3 is 12 amino acids. CDR1 ENHRY and CDR2 SYGVKD come from the germline V gene. Deletions cut 5 bases from V and 5 bases from J, with 9 bases between. The CDR3 loop reads CAISSTAYGYTF. CDR3 nucleotide sequence: TGTGCCATCAGTAGTACGGCGTATGGCTACACCTTC.

This clonotype was seen more than once but under ten times. The gene calls are TRBV28 and TRBJ2-1, with 9 bases lining up with TRBD2. The V segment lost 8 bases and the J segment 6 bases; nucleotides outside the gene matches: 26. The CDR3 has 20 amino acids. The germline gives CDR1 MDHEN, CDR2 SYDVKM. The CDR3 spells CASLTIGRGVAGERGNEQFF. The CDR3 DNA is TGTGCCAGCCTGACAATCGGGAGGGGGGTAGCGGGAGAAAGGGGCAATGAGCAGTTCTTC.

This clonotype appeared a few times. V is TRBV5-5 and J is TRBJ2-7; the D gene could be TRBD1 or TRBD2 (5 bases each). V lost 4 bases and J 5 bases, leaving 22 bases between the germline ends. CDR1 SGHKS and CDR2 YYEKEE come from the germline V gene (reference sequence). CDR3 length: 16 amino acids. This CDR3 is CASSQRGEGRHHEQYV. CDR3 nucleotides: TGTGCCAGCAGCCAGAGGGGCGAGGGGCGTCACCACGAGCAGTACGTC.

The chain carries TRBV3-1 and TRBJ1-5; D is unresolved. CDR1 and CDR2 (germline): LGHDT, YNNKEL (reference sequence). This CDR3 contains 13 residues. The V end was cut by 1 base, the J end by 4 bases, with 5 bases between. CDR3 amino acids: CASSQGPNQPQHF. The DNA for the CDR3 is TGTGCCAGCAGCCAAGGACCAAATCAGCCCCAGCATTTT.

This clonotype was observed at least ten times. The rearrangement joins TRBV12-3 or TRBV12-4 to TRBJ1-1; no firm D call. Between the trimmed V and J ends, which lost 6 bases and 1 base, there was a span of 6 bases. The CDR3 has 12 amino acids. The CDR3 nucleotides are TGTGCCAGCAGCAGACAGAACACTGAAGCTTTCTTT. Its translation is CASSRQNTEAFF.

This clonotype occurred a few times. This chain uses TRBV29-1 with TRBJ1-2, with TRBD1 matching over 7 bases. CDR3 length equals 12 residues. With V trimmed by 5 bases and J by 8 bases, 8 bases remained unmatched. Germline assignment: CDR1 SQVTM and CDR2 ANQGSEA. CDR3 loop: CSVTDTGVGYTF. In DNA form, the CDR3 reads TGCAGCGTTACAGATACAGGGGTCGGCTACACCTTC.

This clonotype appeared a few times. The rearrangement uses TRBV29-1 and TRBJ2-3, with a possible D match to TRBD1 (6 bases). Per germline, CDR1 SQVTM and CDR2 ANQGSEA. Trimming shortened V by 5 bases and J by 5 bases, and 17 bases separated the two germline ends. The CDR3 covers 14 residues. CDR3 amino acids: CSVSQGTFRDTQYF. The CDR3 DNA reads as TGCAGCGTTTCACAGGGAACTTTCAGAGATACGCAGTATTTT.

The chain recombines TRBV28 with TRBJ2-3, with unresolved D. V was cut by 2 bases and J by 6 bases, with 12 bases left in between. The CDR3 runs to 14 residues. Germline CDR1 is MDHEN and CDR2 is SYDVKM. CDR3 in DNA: TGTGCCAGCAGTTTAGGGTTCAGGCAGGATACGCAGTATTTT. It is translated as CASSLGFRQDTQYF.

This clonotype has more than one count but fewer than ten. This sequence joins TRBV5-1 and TRBJ1-1; D remains unclear. Germline V gene data show CDR1 as SGHRS and CDR2 as YFSETQ. The V end lost 0 bases, the J end lost 0 bases, and 6 bases lay between the germline ends. This CDR3 is built from 14 residues. Here the CDR3 DNA reads TGCGCCAGCAGCTTGGTACCCCTGAACACTGAAGCTTTCTTT. Residues: CASSLVPLNTEAFF.

V and J are TRBV12-3 or TRBV12-4 and TRBJ2-2; 7 bases are a match to TRBD2. Trimming cost V 5 bases and J 1 base; bases outside gene matches: 4. The CDR3 covers 15 residues. The CDR3 region has the DNA TGTGCCAGCAGTCCCCAGCGGGGGAACACCGGGGAGCTGTTTTTT. Amino acids: CASSPQRGNTGELFF.